This TCR beta chain was captured in a study of T cell clusters in autoimmune cytopenias. Study context: A median age of 59 years and mean of about 50 years characterized healthy donor controls.

This clonotype is medium-sized by frequency. Each sample's input was 250 ng genomic DNA, roughly 40,000 genome equivalents. The CDR3 is 18 residues long. Germline V gene sequence: CDR1 LNHDA, CDR2 SQIVND (reference sequence). Multiplex touch-down PCR amplified TRB using TRB-A and TRB-B pools in one tube. TCRdb re-called the multiplex PCR reads; every CDR3 protein appears as one record, without DNA. The table lists approximately 4,100 distinct CDR3 sequences, with around 15% in the top ten. The sample also formed part of further work on T cell repertoires in aging, cancer and after chemotherapy. That paper notes: Compared with age-matched healthy donors, untreated hematological or solid cancer patients showed higher blood TCR clonality. In cancer patients, declining TCR diversity with age involved lost richness and lost evenness.

V usage is TRBV19 and J usage is TRBJ1-2; TCRdb indicates TRBD1, and absent DNA this call remains unverified. This receptor was taken from a human donor in good health. The sequencing input was peripheral blood. The CDR3 is CASSIDPRDNLANYGYTF.